This T cell receptor (beta chain) was observed in a study of T cell repertoires in cytomegalovirus infection. Study background: An indication of both CMV infection and matching HLA type came from public TCR beta signatures. Study conclusions and caveats: Cumulative frequency (of public TCR beta family members) identified carriers of CMV plus the relevant HLA.

In the case of this clonotype: Its antigen is currently unknown.

Germline V CDR1 and CDR2: KGHDR, SFDVKD. The CDR3 has 16 residues. Germline trimming cut 3 bases from V and 0 bases from J; bases unmatched to any gene: 4. TCRdb ran MiXCR on the reads and lists one entry per CDR3 protein. The sample holds fewer than 300,000 distinct CDR3 sequences, roughly a quarter seen once. V usage is TRBV24-1 and J usage is TRBJ2-1, with TRBD1 matching over 7 bases. The sample taken for sequencing was PBMCs. The TCR originated in a human donor in good health (CMV status not recorded). Some clones in this sample may be carry-over from other donors' samples. As DNA, the CDR3 is TGTGCCACCAGTGATCCCGGGGACAGCTCCTACAATGAGCAGTTCTTC. Residues: CATSDPGDSSYNEQFF.